This T cell receptor (beta chain) was sequenced for a study of T cell responses to AZD1222 COVID-19 vaccine. Findings and caveats of the study: Donors in the cohort were predominantly white British and more often female, and clonal diversity was possibly underestimated. The study sampled repertoires only after the peak T cell response.

The CDR3 runs 12 residues. CDR1 SGHNT and CDR2 YYREEE come from the germline V gene (reference sequence). V lost 2 bases, J lost 6 bases, and 9 bases lay in between. To note about this clone: The antigen is undetermined.

This table comes from immunoSEQ multiplex PCR, and its TCRdb copy is limited to in-frame clones, with some not included. The sample lists around 80,000 clones, under 95% seen once, with 8% in the top ten. This TCR came from an adult who received the AZD1222 COVID-19 vaccine. The chain links TRBV5-4 to TRBJ2-7; no clear D gene. The sample consisted of peripheral blood, taken 28 days after the second AZD1222 dose. The CDR3 nucleotides read TGTGCCAGCAGCTTATGGTCCACCGAGCAGTACTTC. Its translation: CASSLWSTEQYF.